These T cell receptor beta chains were read from a single sample in a study of T cells in Graves' hyperthyroidism and ophthalmopathy. TCRdb re-called the multiplex PCR reads through MiXCR, storing one row per CDR3 protein. The table has 750,000 to 950,000 distinct CDR3 sequences, about two fifths seen once. Source material: blood. The origin of the receptors is a man aged 18 to 30 with Graves' hyperthyroidism. The CDR3 runs from the conserved cysteine through the conserved F or W. Fields, in order: clone size, D gene, J gene, V gene, CDR3 protein, CDR3 DNA. D genes are given only for firm matches. Only some rows state a clone size, as once, few, many or a class for expanded clones.

few TRBD1 TRBJ1-2 TRBV15 CATSPPDRGFLGYTF TGTGCCACCAGCCCCCCGGACAGGGGCTTTTTAGGCTACACCTTC
. TRBD1 TRBJ1-5 TRBV7-2 CASSFGQGGASQHF TGTGCCAGCAGCTTCGGACAGGGGGGTGCGTCCCAGCATTTT
many . TRBJ2-5 TRBV12-3/TRBV12-4 CASSFVGLGREETQYF TGTGCCAGCAGTTTCGTGGGCCTCGGAAGGGAAGAGACCCAGTACTTC
. . TRBJ1-4 TRBV7-9 CASSPEGDATNEKLFF TGTGCCAGCAGCCCCGAGGGCGATGCAACTAATGAAAAACTGTTTTTT
many . TRBJ1-1 TRBV29-1 CSTRGGWNTEAFF TGCAGCACCCGAGGGGGGTGGAACACTGAAGCTTTCTTT
many . TRBJ1-5 TRBV19 CASVKSRDSNQPQHF TGTGCCAGTGTCAAATCCCGGGACAGCAATCAGCCCCAGCATTTT
once TRBD2 TRBJ2-5 TRBV29-1 CSSYSTSGETQYF TGCAGCAGTTACTCGACTAGCGGAGAGACCCAGTACTTC
. . TRBJ1-1 TRBV9 CASSAPTENTEAFF TGTGCCAGCAGCGCACCTACTGAGAACACTGAAGCTTTCTTT
. TRBD2 TRBJ2-1 TRBV10-3 CAISVTGTSGGEQFF TGTGCCATCAGTGTTACCGGGACTAGCGGGGGGGAGCAGTTCTTC
. . TRBJ1-5 TRBV10-3 CAISGDSNQPQHF TGTGCCATCAGTGGGGATAGCAATCAGCCCCAGCATTTT
. TRBD1 TRBJ2-5 TRBV6-5 CASSRMDRGIGETQYF TGTGCCAGCAGTCGGATGGACAGGGGGATTGGGGAGACCCAGTACTTC
many TRBD2 TRBJ2-7 TRBV20-1 CSASGRVTYEQYF TGCAGTGCTAGCGGGAGGGTCACCTACGAGCAGTACTTC
many . TRBJ1-5 TRBV20-1 CSARAQGSQPQHF TGCAGTGCTAGAGCCCAGGGTAGTCAGCCCCAGCATTTT
many TRBD2 TRBJ2-7 TRBV10-3 CAISEGSGTSGYEQYF TGTGCCATCAGTGAGGGTTCCGGGACTAGCGGCTACGAGCAGTACTTC
. TRBD2 TRBJ2-1 TRBV10-3 CAISASGSYNEQFF TGTGCCATCAGTGCTAGCGGTTCCTACAATGAGCAGTTCTTC
many TRBD2 TRBJ2-5 TRBV7-8 CASSPSAGGQETQYF TGTGCCAGCAGCCCTTCGGCGGGGGGCCAAGAGACCCAGTACTTC
. . TRBJ1-1 TRBV2 CASSLSLRETEAFF TGTGCCAGCAGTTTATCGTTAAGGGAAACTGAAGCTTTCTTT
few . TRBJ1-5 TRBV27 CASSTARGPQHF TGTGCCAGCAGTACCGCCCGGGGGCCCCAGCATTTT
few . TRBJ1-2 TRBV19 CASSLTEDYGYTF TGTGCCAGTAGTTTGACGGAAGACTATGGCTACACCTTC
. . TRBJ2-5 TRBV9 CASSVGGELKRTQYF TGTGCCAGCAGCGTAGGGGGGGAGCTCAAGAGGACCCAGTACTTC
. TRBD1 TRBJ2-7 TRBV15 CATSFGQVSYEQYF TGTGCCACCAGCTTTGGACAGGTCTCCTACGAGCAGTACTTC
. . TRBJ2-2 TRBV5-1 CASSSGTSWTGELFF TGCGCCAGCAGCTCCGGGACTTCTTGGACCGGGGAGCTGTTTTTT
many . TRBJ2-7 TRBV12-3/TRBV12-4 CASRPGSSYEQYF TGTGCCAGCAGGCCAGGGAGTTCCTACGAGCAGTACTTC
few TRBD1 TRBJ1-3 TRBV7-2 CASSSYRGPSWNTIYF TGTGCCAGCAGCAGCTACAGGGGGCCATCGTGGAACACCATATATTTT
. . TRBJ1-1 TRBV7-9 CASSLRGKKNTEAFF TGTGCCAGCAGCTTAAGGGGGAAGAAGAACACTGAAGCTTTCTTT
. TRBD1 TRBJ1-2 TRBV9 CASSVGDRALGYTF TGTGCCAGCAGCGTGGGGGACAGGGCGTTGGGCTACACCTTC
. TRBD1 TRBJ1-5 TRBV20-1 CSARDQDRVGQPQHF TGCAGTGCTAGAGATCAGGACAGGGTTGGACAGCCCCAGCATTTT
many . TRBJ2-7 TRBV7-2 CASSRNRDYEQYF TGTGCCAGCAGCAGAAACAGGGACTACGAGCAGTACTTC
. . TRBJ2-5 TRBV7-3 CASSLRDLRETQYF TGTGCCAGCAGCCTGCGGGACCTTCGAGAGACCCAGTACTTC
. . TRBJ2-2 TRBV10-3 CAISATILMNTGELFF TGTGCCATCAGTGCGACAATTCTCATGAACACCGGGGAGCTGTTTTTT
many . TRBJ2-5 TRBV6-1 CASSGSQETQYF TGTGCCAGCAGTGGCTCCCAAGAGACCCAGTACTTC
many TRBD1 TRBJ1-6 TRBV12-3/TRBV12-4 CASSFGTGRTPLHF TGTGCCAGCAGTTTTGGGACAGGGCGGACACCCCTCCACTTT
. . TRBJ1-1 TRBV25-1 CASSVDWLPGTEAFF TGTGCCAGCAGCGTTGACTGGCTACCCGGTACTGAAGCTTTCTTT
. . TRBJ2-2 TRBV7-9 CASSSETGELFF TGTGCCAGCAGCTCGGAGACAGGGGAGCTGTTTTTT
. . TRBJ2-5 TRBV29-1 CSVEYGTGTQYF TGCAGCGTTGAGTACGGCACCGGGACCCAGTACTTC
. . TRBJ1-1 TRBV7-9 CASSSNFTNTEAFF TGTGCCAGCAGCTCTAATTTTACGAACACTGAAGCTTTCTTT
once TRBD1 TRBJ1-3 TRBV7-2 CASSSGQLNYGYTIYF TGTGCCAGCAGCTCGGGACAGCTTAACTATGGCTACACCATATATTTT
few TRBD2 TRBJ2-7 TRBV20-1 CSARGQGQRGDSYEQYF TGCAGTGCTAGAGGGCAGGGGCAGCGGGGGGACTCCTACGAGCAGTACTTC
. . TRBJ1-4 TRBV5-1 CASTLNRGKDEKLFF TGCGCCAGCACCCTAAATCGGGGGAAAGATGAAAAACTGTTTTTT
few . TRBJ1-3 TRBV9 CASRPNRDPHLRYF TGTGCCAGCAGGCCCAACCGGGACCCACACCTCCGCTATTTT
few TRBD1 TRBJ2-7 TRBV6-6 CASSYGQVDEQYF TGTGCCAGCAGTTACGGACAGGTCGACGAGCAGTACTTC
few . TRBJ2-7 TRBV10-3 CASSEAPTAYEQYF TGTGCCAGCAGTGAAGCCCCGACAGCCTACGAGCAGTACTTC
. . TRBJ2-6 TRBV6-1 CASSESSRAGANVLTF TGTGCCAGCAGTGAATCTTCCAGGGCAGGGGCCAACGTCCTGACTTTC
. TRBD1 TRBJ1-4 TRBV2 CASRWTGPEKLFF TGTGCCAGCAGGTGGACAGGGCCTGAAAAACTGTTTTTT
few . TRBJ2-5 TRBV2 CASSAPAGGRGETQYF TGTGCCAGCAGTGCCCCCGCCGGGGGGCGCGGAGAGACCCAGTACTTC
many . TRBJ2-2 TRBV29-1 CSVKAVAEANTGELFF TGCAGCGTTAAGGCTGTAGCGGAGGCGAACACCGGGGAGCTGTTTTTT
many . TRBJ2-6 TRBV6-6 CALQSGANVLTF TGTGCCCTACAGTCTGGGGCCAACGTCCTGACTTTC
many . TRBJ1-6 TRBV7-9 CASSSWGNSPLHF TGTGCCAGCAGCTCCTGGGGGAATTCACCCCTCCACTTT
. . TRBJ1-1 TRBV27 CASLGRTEAFF TGTGCCAGCCTCGGGAGGACTGAAGCTTTCTTT
. . TRBJ1-1 TRBV19 CASTPPGTEAFF TGTGCCAGTACCCCACCGGGGACTGAAGCTTTCTTT
few . TRBJ2-7 TRBV20-1 CSASPRGAYEQYF TGCAGTGCTTCCCCCAGGGGGGCCTACGAGCAGTACTTC
once TRBD1 TRBJ2-7 TRBV2 CAPTGTASYEQYF TGTGCCCCCACCGGGACAGCCTCCTACGAGCAGTACTTC